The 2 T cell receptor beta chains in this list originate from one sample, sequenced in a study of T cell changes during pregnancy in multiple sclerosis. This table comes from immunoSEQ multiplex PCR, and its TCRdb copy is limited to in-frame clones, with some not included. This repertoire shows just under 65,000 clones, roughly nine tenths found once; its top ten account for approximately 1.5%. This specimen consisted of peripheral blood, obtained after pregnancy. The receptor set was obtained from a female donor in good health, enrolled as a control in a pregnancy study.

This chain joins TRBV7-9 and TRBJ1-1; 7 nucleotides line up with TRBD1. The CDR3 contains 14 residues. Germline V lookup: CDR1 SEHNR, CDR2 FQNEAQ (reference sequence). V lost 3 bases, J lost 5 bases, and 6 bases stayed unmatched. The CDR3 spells CASSLYDRETEAFF. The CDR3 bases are TGTGCCAGCAGCTTGTACGACAGGGAGACTGAAGCTTTCTTT. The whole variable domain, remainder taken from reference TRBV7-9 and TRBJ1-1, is DTGVSQNPRHKITKRGQNVTFRCDPISEHNRLYWYRQTLGQGPEFLTYFQNEAQLEKSRLLSDRFSAERPKGSFSTLEIQRTEQGDSAMYLCASSLYDRETEAFFGQGTRLTVV.

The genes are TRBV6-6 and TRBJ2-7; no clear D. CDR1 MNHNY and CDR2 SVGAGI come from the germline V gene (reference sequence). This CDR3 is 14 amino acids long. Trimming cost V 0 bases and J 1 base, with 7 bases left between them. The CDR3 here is CASSYSRRSYEQYF. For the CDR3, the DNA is TGTGCCAGCAGTTACTCGAGGCGATCCTACGAGCAGTACTTC.